This is a list of T cell receptor beta chains from one sample in a study of blood T cell repertoires in COVID-19. Using immunoSEQ multiplex PCR, the repertoire was profiled, and TCRdb retains in-frame clones only, with some absent. The sample carries approximately 98,000 clones, 88% recorded once. Sequenced input: peripheral blood. The receptors were sampled from a human donor in a cohort sampled during active COVID-19. Each CDR3 is given with its conserved first and last residue. A D gene is named only where the DNA matches it firmly. Size values are once, few and many counts, or a class for expanded clones, and some rows have none.

v_call,d_call,clone_size,j_call,cdr3_nt,cdr3_aa
TRBV19,TRBD1,.,TRBJ1-2,TGTGCCAGTAGCTACCGGGACAGGGTTGGGAGCGGCTACACCTTC,CASSYRDRVGSGYTF
TRBV12-3/TRBV12-4,.,.,TRBJ2-5,TGTGCCAGCAGTTTACAGCAAGAGACCCAGTACTTC,CASSLQQETQYF
TRBV9,.,.,TRBJ1-6,TGTGCCAGCAGCGTAGGGGGAGGGGGAATAGGTTCACCCCTCCACTTT,CASSVGGGGIGSPLHF
TRBV6-5,.,.,TRBJ2-1,TGTGCCAGCACTCTAACACAGAATGAGCAGTTCTTC,CASTLTQNEQFF
TRBV7-8,.,.,TRBJ1-5,TGTGCCAGCAGCCCGAAGACAGCTCAGCCCCAGCATTTT,CASSPKTAQPQHF
TRBV10-1,TRBD1,few,TRBJ1-4,TGCGCCAGCAGTGAGAGGACAGGGGAGAGGGAAAAACTGTTTTTT,CASSERTGEREKLFF
TRBV27,.,few,TRBJ2-7,TGTGCCAGCAGTTCCCCCTTTGCGGGCCACGAGCAGTACTTC,CASSSPFAGHEQYF
TRBV27,TRBD2,.,TRBJ2-3,TGTGCCAGCAGTCTCCGTAGCGGGGGGCCGCCTATCACAGATACGCAGTATTTT,CASSLRSGGPPITDTQYF
TRBV5-8,.,.,TRBJ1-1,TGTGCCAGCAGCTTGGCCCCACTACAGGTATGGGACACTGAAGCTTTCTTT,CASSLAPLQVWDTEAFF
TRBV4-2,TRBD2,few,TRBJ2-7,TGTGCCAGCAGCGAGGCGGGGGGCCAATACGAGCAGTACTTC,CASSEAGGQYEQYF
TRBV5-6,.,.,TRBJ1-5,TGTGCCAGCAGCTTGGGACTGTATAGCAATCAGCCCCAGCATTTT,CASSLGLYSNQPQHF
TRBV28,TRBD1,.,TRBJ2-7,TGTGCCAGCAGGGCCGGGACAGCGTACGAGCAGTACTTC,CASRAGTAYEQYF
TRBV7-9,.,.,TRBJ1-6,TGTGCCAGTAAGGGGATCTATAATTCACCCCTCCACTTT,CASKGIYNSPLHF
TRBV7-9,.,.,TRBJ1-1,TGTGCCAGCAGCTTAGCGAGGGTAAGGAACACTGAAGCTTTCTTT,CASSLARVRNTEAFF
TRBV5-6,.,.,TRBJ1-5,TGTGCCAGCAGCCAGGGGAGCAATCAGCCCCAGCATTTT,CASSQGSNQPQHF
TRBV3-1/TRBV3-2,TRBD1,.,TRBJ1-2,TGTGCCAGCGGACAGGGGTACGGCTACACCTTC,CASGQGYGYTF
TRBV6-5,.,.,TRBJ2-1,TGTGCCAGCAGTACAACGGACTCGAGGAATAATGAGCAGTTCTTC,CASSTTDSRNNEQFF
TRBV9,TRBD2,.,TRBJ2-1,TGTGCCAGCAGCGGACGGACTAGCGGACAAGAGAGAAGTTTCAATGAGCAGTTCTTC,CASSGRTSGQERSFNEQFF
TRBV5-1,TRBD1,.,TRBJ2-7,TGCGCCAGCAGCTTGTCGGGACAGGGCTACGAGCAGTACTTC,CASSLSGQGYEQYF
TRBV29-1,.,.,TRBJ2-1,TGCAGCGTTGAAGGGGGAGACTTCAATGAGCAGTTCTTC,CSVEGGDFNEQFF
TRBV7-6,TRBD2,.,TRBJ2-5,TGTGCCAGCAGCTTGGGACTAGCGGGGCAACCTCCTGGGGTGGAGACCCAGTACTTC,CASSLGLAGQPPGVETQYF
TRBV10-1,.,.,TRBJ2-7,TGCGCCAGCAGTCCGGATAGAGGGAGCCAAGACGAGCAGTACTTC,CASSPDRGSQDEQYF
TRBV19,TRBD1,.,TRBJ1-4,TGTGCCAGTAGTAAGGACAGGGCGGCTAATGAAAAACTGTTTTTT,CASSKDRAANEKLFF
TRBV7-8,.,.,TRBJ1-5,TGTGCCAGCAGCTTGCAAGGGGTGGGCAATCAGCCCCAGCATTTT,CASSLQGVGNQPQHF
TRBV6-2/TRBV6-3,.,.,TRBJ1-2,TGTGCCAGCAGCCCGCTAAGGGAGGCCTATGGCTACACCTTC,CASSPLREAYGYTF
TRBV19,TRBD1,.,TRBJ1-6,TGTGCCAGTAAAGTCACCGGGACAGGGGAAGGTTCACCCCTCCACTTT,CASKVTGTGEGSPLHF
TRBV14,.,.,TRBJ2-1,TGTGCCAGCAGACCTCAGGTTTCCAATGAGCAGTTCTTC,CASRPQVSNEQFF
TRBV24-1,TRBD2,once,TRBJ2-3,TGTGCCACCAGTGACCCTAGCGGGAGGGGGACAGATACGCAGTATTTT,CATSDPSGRGTDTQYF
TRBV6-1,TRBD2,.,TRBJ2-3,TGTGCCAGCAGTGGGCTAGCGGGGGAGGAAGGCACAGATACGCAGTATTTT,CASSGLAGEEGTDTQYF
TRBV6-5,TRBD2,.,TRBJ2-1,TGTGCCAGCAGTTACTCTAGCGGGATTTTTTCTGAGCAGTTCTTC,CASSYSSGIFSEQFF
TRBV6-5,.,.,TRBJ1-2,TGTGCCAGCCTCGGACAGTTTAACTATGGCTACACCTTC,CASLGQFNYGYTF
TRBV10-1,.,.,TRBJ1-1,TGCGCCAGCAGCCTGGGACAGAACACTGAAGCTTTCTTT,CASSLGQNTEAFF
TRBV11-1,.,.,TRBJ2-2,TGTGCCAGCAGCTCCCGACAGCTCGGGGAGCTGTTTTTT,CASSSRQLGELFF
TRBV10-3,TRBD2,.,TRBJ2-7,TGTGCCATCAGTGCCAATAGCGGGAGAGGGAGCTCCTACGAGCAGTACTTC,CAISANSGRGSSYEQYF
TRBV27,TRBD2,.,TRBJ2-1,TGTGCCTCCTCCGGGACTAGCGGACCCCTGGGCTACAATGAGCAGTTCTTC,CASSGTSGPLGYNEQFF
TRBV9,.,.,TRBJ1-1,TGTGCCAGCAGCGGAACCCGGGACAACCAGAACACTGAAGCTTTCTTT,CASSGTRDNQNTEAFF
TRBV7-9,.,.,TRBJ2-1,TGTGCCAGCAGCTTTTCGCCAGGTCATGAGCAGTTCTTC,CASSFSPGHEQFF
TRBV7-2,.,.,TRBJ2-3,TGTGCCAGCAGCTTAGTAGGGGTCCGTCGTACGCAGTATTTT,CASSLVGVRRTQYF
TRBV7-2,TRBD2,.,TRBJ2-1,TGTGCCAGCAGCCCCCGGGGTAGCGGGATGGGCGATGAGCAGTTCTTC,CASSPRGSGMGDEQFF
TRBV4-1,.,few,TRBJ1-6,TGCGCCAGCAGCCAAGATCTTTATAGCGGATCACCCCTCCACTTT,CASSQDLYSGSPLHF
TRBV4-1,.,.,TRBJ1-1,TGCGCCAGCAGCCCGCGCAGGTGGAACACTGAAGCTTTCTTT,CASSPRRWNTEAFF
TRBV19,TRBD1,.,TRBJ1-5,TGTGCCAGTAGTGCAGACAGGGTGGGGACTTTAAGGGATCAGCCCCAGCATTTT,CASSADRVGTLRDQPQHF